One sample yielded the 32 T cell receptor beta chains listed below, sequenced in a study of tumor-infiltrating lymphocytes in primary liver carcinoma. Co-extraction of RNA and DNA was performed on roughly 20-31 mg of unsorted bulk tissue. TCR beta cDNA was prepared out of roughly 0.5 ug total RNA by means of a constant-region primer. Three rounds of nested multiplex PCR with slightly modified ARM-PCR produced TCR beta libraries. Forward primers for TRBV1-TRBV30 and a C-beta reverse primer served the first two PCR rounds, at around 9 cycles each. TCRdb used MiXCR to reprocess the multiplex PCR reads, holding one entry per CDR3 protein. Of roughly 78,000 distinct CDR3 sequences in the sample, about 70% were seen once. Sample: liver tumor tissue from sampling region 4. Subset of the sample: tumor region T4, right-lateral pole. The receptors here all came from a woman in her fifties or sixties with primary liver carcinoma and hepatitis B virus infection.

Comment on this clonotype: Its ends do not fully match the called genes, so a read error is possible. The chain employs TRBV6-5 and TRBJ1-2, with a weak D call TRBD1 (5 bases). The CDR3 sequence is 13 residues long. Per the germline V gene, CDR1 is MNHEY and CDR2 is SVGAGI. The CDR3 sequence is CASSYGGSYGYNF. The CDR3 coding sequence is TGTGCCAGCAGTTACGGGGGATCCTATGGCTACAATTTC.

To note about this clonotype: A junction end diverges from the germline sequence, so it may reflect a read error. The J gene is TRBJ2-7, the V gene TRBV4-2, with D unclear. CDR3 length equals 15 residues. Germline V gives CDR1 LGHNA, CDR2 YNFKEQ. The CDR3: CTSSQDWSVAYEQYF. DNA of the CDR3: TGTACCAGCAGCCAAGACTGGAGTGTCGCCTACGAACAGTACTTC.

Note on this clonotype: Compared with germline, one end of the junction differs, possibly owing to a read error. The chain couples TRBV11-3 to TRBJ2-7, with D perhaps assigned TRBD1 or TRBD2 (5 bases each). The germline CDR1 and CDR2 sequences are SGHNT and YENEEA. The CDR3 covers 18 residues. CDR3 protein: CAGSLEAGGTPGTYVQYF. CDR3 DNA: TGTGCCGGCAGCTTAGAGGCTGGCGGAACCCCTGGGACCTACGTGCAGTACTTC.

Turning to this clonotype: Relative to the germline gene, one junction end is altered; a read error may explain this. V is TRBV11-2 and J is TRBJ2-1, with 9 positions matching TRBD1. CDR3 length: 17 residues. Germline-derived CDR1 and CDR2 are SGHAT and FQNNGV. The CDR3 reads CASNLTHGQGYKDEQFF. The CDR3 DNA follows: TGTGCCAGCAACTTAACGCACGGACAGGGGTACAAGGATGAGCAGTTCTTC.

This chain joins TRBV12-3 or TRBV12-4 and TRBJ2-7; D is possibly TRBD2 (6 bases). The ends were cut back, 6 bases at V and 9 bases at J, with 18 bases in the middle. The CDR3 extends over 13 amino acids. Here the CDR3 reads CASRRDAPYMQYF. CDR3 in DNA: TGTGCCAGCAGGCGGGACGCACCCTACATGCAGTACTTC.

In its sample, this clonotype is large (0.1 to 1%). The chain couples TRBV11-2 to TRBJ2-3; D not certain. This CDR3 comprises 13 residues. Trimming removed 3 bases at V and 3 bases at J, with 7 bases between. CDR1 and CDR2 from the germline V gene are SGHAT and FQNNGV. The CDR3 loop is CASSFLGTDTQYF. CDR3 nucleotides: TGTGCCAGCAGCTTCCTCGGGACAGATACGCAGTATTTT.

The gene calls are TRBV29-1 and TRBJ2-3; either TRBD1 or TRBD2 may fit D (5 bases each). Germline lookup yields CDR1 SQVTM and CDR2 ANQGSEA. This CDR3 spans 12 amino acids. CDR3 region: CRATTAVDTQYF. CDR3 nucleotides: TGCAGAGCGACGACAGCGGTTGATACGCAGTATTTT.

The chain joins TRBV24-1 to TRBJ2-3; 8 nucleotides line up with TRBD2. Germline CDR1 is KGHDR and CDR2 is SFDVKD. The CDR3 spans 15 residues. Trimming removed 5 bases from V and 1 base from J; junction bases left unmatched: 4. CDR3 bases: TGTGCCACCAGTGGGGCGGGAGGAGGCACAGATACGCAGTATTTT. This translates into CATSGAGGGTDTQYF.

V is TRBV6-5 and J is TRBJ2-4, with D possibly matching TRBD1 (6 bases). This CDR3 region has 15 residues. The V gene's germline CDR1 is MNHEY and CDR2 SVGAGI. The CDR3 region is CASQRVEQGKNIQYF. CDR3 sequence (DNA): TGTGCAAGCCAAAGGGTGGAACAGGGCAAAAACATTCAGTACTTC.

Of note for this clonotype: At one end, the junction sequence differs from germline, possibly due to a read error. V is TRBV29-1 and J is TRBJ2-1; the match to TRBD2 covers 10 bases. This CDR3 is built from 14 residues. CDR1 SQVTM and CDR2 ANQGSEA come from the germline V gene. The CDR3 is CSVRSGRVLNERFF. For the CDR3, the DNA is TGCAGCGTTCGGAGCGGGAGGGTCTTGAATGAGCGGTTCTTC.

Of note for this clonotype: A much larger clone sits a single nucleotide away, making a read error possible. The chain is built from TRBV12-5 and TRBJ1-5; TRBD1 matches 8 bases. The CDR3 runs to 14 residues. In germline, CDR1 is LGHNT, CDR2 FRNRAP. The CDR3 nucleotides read TGTGCTAATGGTTCGGGACAGGTAGATCAGCCCCAGCATTTT. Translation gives CANGSGQVDQPQHF.

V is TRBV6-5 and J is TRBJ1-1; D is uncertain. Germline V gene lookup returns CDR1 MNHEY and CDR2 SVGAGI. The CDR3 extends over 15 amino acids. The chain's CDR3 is CVSRPRWQKNTEAFF. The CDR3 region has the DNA TGTGTTAGCAGGCCCAGGTGGCAGAAGAACACTGAAGCTTTCTTT.

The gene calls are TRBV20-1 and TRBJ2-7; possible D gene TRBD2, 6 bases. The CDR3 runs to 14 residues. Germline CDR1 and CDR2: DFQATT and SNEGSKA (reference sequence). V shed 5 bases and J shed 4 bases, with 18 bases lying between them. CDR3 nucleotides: TGCAGTGCTGGAGTACCCGGGAGCGGGTACGAGCAGTACTTC. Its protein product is CSAGVPGSGYEQYF.

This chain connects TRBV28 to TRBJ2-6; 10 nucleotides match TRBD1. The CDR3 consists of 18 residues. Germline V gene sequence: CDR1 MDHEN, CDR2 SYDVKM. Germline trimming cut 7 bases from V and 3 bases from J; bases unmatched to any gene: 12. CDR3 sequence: CASTSPMTGGGGANVLTF. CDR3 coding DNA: TGTGCCAGCACTTCACCCATGACAGGGGGCGGTGGGGCCAACGTCCTGACTTTC.

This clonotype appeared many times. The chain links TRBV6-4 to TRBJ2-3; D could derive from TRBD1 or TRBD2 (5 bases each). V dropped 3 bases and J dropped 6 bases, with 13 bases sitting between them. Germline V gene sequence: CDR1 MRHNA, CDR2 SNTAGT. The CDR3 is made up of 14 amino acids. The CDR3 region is CASSEVRGADTQYF. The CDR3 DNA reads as TGTGCCAGCAGTGAAGTTCGGGGCGCGGATACGCAGTATTTT.

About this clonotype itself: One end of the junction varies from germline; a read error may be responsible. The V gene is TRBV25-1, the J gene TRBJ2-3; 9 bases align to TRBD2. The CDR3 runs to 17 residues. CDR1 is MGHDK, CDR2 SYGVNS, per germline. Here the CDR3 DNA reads TGTACCAGCAGTGAAGCTACTAGCGGGTGGGGCACAGATACGCAGTATTTT. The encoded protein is CTSSEATSGWGTDTQYF.

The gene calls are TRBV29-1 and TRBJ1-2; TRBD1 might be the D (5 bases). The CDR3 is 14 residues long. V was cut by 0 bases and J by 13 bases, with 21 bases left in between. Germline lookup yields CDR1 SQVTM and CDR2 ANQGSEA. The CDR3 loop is CSVEDPRDRLAFTF. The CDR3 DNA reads TGCAGCGTTGAAGATCCCCGGGACCGGCTTGCCTTCACCTTC.

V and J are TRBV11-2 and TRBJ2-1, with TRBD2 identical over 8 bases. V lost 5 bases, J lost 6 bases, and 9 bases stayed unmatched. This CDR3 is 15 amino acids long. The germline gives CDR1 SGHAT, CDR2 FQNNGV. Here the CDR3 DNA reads TGTGCCAGCAGCACTCGGAGTAGCGGGATCAATGAGCAGTTCTTC. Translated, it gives CASSTRSSGINEQFF.

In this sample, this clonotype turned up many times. The CDR3 region is CASSSPGQGHRELFF. Here the CDR3 DNA reads TGTGCCAGCAGCTCCCCCGGACAGGGGCACCGGGAGCTGTTTTTT. The rearrangement joins TRBV28 to TRBJ2-2; TRBD1 matches at 9 bases. The CDR3 totals 15 residues. Germline loops: CDR1 MDHEN, CDR2 SYDVKM. J lost 9 bases, V lost 6 bases, and 11 bases had no gene match.

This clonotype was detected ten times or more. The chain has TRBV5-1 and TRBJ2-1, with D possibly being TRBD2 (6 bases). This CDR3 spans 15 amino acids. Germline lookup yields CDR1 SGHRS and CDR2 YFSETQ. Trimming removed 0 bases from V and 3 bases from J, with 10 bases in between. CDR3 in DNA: TGCGCCAGCAGCTTGGATGGCGGGATCTACAATGAGCAGTTCTTC. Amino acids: CASSLDGGIYNEQFF. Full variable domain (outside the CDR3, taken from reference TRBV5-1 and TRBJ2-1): KAGVTQTPRYLIKTRGQQVTLSCSPISGHRSVSWYQQTPGQGLQFLFEYFSETQRNKGNFPGRFSGRQFSNSRSEMNVSTLELGDSALYLCASSLDGGIYNEQFFGPGTRLTVL.

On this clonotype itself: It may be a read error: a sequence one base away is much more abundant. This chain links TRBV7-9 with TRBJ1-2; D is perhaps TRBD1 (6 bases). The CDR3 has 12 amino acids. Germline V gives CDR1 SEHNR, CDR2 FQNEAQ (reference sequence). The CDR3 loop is CANSVDSRGYTF. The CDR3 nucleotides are TGTGCCAACAGCGTGGACAGTCGTGGCTACACCTTC. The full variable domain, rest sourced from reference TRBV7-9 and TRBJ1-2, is DTGVSQNPRHKITKRGQNVTFRCDPISEHNRLYWYRQTLGQGPEFLTYFQNEAQLEKSRLLSDRFSAERPKGSFSTLEIQRTEQGDSAMYLCANSVDSRGYTFGSGTRLTVV.

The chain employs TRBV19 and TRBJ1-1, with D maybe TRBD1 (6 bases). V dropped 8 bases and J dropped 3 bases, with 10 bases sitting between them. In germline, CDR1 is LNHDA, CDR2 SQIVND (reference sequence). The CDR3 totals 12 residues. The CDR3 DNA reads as TGTGCCAGTCGGAGGGGGGACACTGAAGCTTTCTTT. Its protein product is CASRRGDTEAFF.

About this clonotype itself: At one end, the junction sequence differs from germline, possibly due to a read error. CDR3 nucleotide sequence: TGTGCCTGCAGGTGGGGACAAGGGGATACAGATACGCAGTATTTT. Its protein is CACRWGQGDTDTQYF. This chain connects TRBV11-1 to TRBJ2-3, with D perhaps TRBD1 (6 bases). Germline V gene lookup returns CDR1 SGHAT and CDR2 FQDESV (reference sequence). There are 15 residues in the CDR3.

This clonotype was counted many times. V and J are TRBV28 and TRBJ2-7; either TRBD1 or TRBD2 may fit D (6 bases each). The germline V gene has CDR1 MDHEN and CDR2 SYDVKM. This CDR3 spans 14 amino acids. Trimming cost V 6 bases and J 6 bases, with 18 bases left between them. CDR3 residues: CASSPAWGRGEQYF. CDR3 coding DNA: TGTGCCAGCAGCCCTGCCTGGGGGCGGGGCGAGCAGTACTTC.

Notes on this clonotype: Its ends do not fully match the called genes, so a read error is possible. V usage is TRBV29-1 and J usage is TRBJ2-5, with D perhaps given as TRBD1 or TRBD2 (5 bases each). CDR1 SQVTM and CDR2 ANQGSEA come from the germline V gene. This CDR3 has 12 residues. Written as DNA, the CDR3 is TGCGGCGTTTTCAGGGACCATGGGACCCAGTACTTC. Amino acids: CGVFRDHGTQYF.

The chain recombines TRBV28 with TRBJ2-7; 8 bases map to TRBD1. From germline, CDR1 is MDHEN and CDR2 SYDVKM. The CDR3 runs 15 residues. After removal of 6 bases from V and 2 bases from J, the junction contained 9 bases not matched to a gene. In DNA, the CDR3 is TGTGCCAGCAGACTAGGACAGGGATTCCCCTACGAGCAGTACTTC. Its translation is CASRLGQGFPYEQYF. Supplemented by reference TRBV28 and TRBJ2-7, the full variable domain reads DVKVTQSSRYLVKRTGEKVFLECVQDMDHENMFWYRQDPGLGLRLIYFSYDVKMKEKGDIPEGYSVSREKKERFSLILESASTNQTSMYLCASRLGQGFPYEQYFGPGTRLTVT.

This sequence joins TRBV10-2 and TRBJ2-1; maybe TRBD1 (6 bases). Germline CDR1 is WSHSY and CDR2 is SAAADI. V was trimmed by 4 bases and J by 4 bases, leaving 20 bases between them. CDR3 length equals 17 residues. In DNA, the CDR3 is TGCGCCAGCAGTGGACCCCTCGCAGGGGTGGGATACAATGAGCAGTTCTTC. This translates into CASSGPLAGVGYNEQFF.

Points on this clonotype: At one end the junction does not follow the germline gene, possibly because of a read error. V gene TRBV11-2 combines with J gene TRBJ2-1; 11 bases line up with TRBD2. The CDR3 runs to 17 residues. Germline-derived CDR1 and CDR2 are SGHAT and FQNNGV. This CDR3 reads CAGSLGLIAGGPNEQFF. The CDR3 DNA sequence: TGTGCCGGCAGCTTAGGTCTGATAGCGGGAGGGCCAAATGAGCAGTTCTTC.

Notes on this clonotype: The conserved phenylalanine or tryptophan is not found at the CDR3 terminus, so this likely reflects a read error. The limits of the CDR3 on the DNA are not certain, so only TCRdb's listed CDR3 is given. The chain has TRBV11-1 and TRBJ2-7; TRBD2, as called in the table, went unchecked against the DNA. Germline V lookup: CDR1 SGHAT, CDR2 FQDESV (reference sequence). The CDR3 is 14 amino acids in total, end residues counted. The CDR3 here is CASRPAGSSYEQYS.

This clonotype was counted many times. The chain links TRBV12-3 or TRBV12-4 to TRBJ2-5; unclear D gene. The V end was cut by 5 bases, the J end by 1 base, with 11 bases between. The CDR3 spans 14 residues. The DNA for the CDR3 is TGTGCCAGCAGTCCGACGGAGACCCAAGAGACCCAGTACTTC. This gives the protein CASSPTETQETQYF.

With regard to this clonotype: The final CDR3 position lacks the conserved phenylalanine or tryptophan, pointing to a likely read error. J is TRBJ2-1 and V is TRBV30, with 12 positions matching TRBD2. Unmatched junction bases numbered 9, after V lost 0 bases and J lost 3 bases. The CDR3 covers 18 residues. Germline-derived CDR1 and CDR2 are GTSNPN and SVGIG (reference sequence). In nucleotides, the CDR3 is TGTGCCTGGAGTGTGGGGACTAGCGGGTCCCTCTACTACAATGAGCAGTTCTTA. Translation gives CAWSVGTSGSLYYNEQFL.

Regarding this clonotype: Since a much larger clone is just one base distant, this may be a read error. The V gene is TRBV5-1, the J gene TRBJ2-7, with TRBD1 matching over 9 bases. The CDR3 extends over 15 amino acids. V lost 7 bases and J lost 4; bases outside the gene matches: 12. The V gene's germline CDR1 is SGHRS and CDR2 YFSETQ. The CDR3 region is CASGVPGTGLYEQYF. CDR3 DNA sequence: TGCGCCAGCGGAGTCCCCGGGACAGGGCTGTACGAGCAGTACTTC.